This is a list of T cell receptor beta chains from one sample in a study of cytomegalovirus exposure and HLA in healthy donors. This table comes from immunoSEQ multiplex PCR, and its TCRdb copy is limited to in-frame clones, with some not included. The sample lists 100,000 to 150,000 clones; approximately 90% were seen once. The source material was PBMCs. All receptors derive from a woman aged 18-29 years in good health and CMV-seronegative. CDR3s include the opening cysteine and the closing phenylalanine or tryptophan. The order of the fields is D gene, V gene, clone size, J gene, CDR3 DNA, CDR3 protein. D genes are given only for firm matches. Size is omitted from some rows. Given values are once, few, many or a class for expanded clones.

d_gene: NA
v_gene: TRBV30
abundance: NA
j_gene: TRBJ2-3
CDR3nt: TGTGCCTGGAGGTACGGGGGCACAGATACGCAGTATTTT
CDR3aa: CAWRYGGTDTQYF

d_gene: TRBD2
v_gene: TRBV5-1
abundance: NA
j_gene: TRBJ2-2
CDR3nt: TGCGCCAGCAGGCCGGGGGGGTCCACCGGGGAGCTGTTTTTT
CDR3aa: CASRPGGSTGELFF

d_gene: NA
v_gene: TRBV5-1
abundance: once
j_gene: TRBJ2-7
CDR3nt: TGCGCCAGCAGCTTGGGGGCAGGATTTTACACCTCTTCCTACGAGCAGTACTTC
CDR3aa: CASSLGAGFYTSSYEQYF

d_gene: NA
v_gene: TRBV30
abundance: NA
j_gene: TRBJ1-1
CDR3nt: TGTGCCTGGAGTGTCGGGGTGGACGGCACTGAAGCTTTCTTT
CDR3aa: CAWSVGVDGTEAFF

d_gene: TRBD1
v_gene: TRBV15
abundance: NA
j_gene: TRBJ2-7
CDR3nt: TGTGCCACCAGCCTGGGACAGGGCGGCGTAGTGCAGTACTTC
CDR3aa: CATSLGQGGVVQYF

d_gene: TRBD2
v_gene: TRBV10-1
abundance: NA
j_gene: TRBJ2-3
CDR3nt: TGCGCCAGCAGTGACGGGACTAGCGCCACAGATACGCAGTATTTT
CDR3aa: CASSDGTSATDTQYF

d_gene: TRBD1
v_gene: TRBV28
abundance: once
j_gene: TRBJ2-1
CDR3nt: TGTGCCAGCAGTTGGGTTGACAGGGGGGGCTACAATGAGCAGTTCTTC
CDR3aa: CASSWVDRGGYNEQFF

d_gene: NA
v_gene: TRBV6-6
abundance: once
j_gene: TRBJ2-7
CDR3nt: TGTGCCAGCAGTAATCCGGGACAAGTAAACTACGAGCAGTACTTC
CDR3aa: CASSNPGQVNYEQYF

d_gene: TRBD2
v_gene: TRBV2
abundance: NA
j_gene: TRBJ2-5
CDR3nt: TGTGCCAGCAGTGGACTAGCGGACTTCCAAGAGACCCAGTACTTC
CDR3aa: CASSGLADFQETQYF

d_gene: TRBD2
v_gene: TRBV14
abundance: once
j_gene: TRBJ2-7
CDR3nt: TGTGCCAGCAGCCAAGATGCGAAGCGGGGGAGACAACTCTACGAGCAGTACTTC
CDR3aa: CASSQDAKRGRQLYEQYF

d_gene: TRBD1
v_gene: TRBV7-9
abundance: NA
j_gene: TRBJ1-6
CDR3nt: TGTGCCAGCAGCTTAGCCGGGACAGGGGGATCTGGTTCACCCCTCCACTTT
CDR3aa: CASSLAGTGGSGSPLHF

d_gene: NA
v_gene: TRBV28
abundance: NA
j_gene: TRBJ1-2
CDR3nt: TGTGCCACCCTGAACGGACTATTGGATAGGAACTATGGCTACACCTTC
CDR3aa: CATLNGLLDRNYGYTF

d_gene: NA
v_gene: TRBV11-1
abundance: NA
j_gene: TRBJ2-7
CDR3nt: TGTGCCAGCAGCGGGACGAAGCGGGACGAGCAGTACTTC
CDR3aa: CASSGTKRDEQYF

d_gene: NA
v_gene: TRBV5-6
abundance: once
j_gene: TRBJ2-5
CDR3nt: TGTGCCAGCAGCTTGGCCGCGGGTAGAAAGACCCAGTACTTC
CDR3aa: CASSLAAGRKTQYF

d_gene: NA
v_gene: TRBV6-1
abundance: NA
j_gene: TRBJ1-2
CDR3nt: TGTGCCAGCAGACTAAACACACTCGGAAACTATGGCTACACCTTC
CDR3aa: CASRLNTLGNYGYTF

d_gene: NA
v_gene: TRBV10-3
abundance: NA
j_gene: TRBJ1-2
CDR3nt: TGTGCCATCAGTGACTCGGAGGCCTATGGCTACACCTTC
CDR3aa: CAISDSEAYGYTF

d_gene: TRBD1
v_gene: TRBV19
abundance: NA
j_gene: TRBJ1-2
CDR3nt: TGTGCCATAGGACAGGGCCGCTATGGCTACACCTTC
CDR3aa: CAIGQGRYGYTF

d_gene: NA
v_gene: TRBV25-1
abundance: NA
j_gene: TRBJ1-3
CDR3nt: TGTGCCAGCAGCAAAGGGGGAGTTTTTGGAGGAAACACCATATATTTT
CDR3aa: CASSKGGVFGGNTIYF

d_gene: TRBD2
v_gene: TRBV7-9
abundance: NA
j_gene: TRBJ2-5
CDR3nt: TGTGCCAGCAGCCCGACTAGCGGGGGGGCCCCAGAGACCCAGTACTTC
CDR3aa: CASSPTSGGAPETQYF

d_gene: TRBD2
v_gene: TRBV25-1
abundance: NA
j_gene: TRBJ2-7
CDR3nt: TGTGCCAGCAGTATAGCGGGAGACGAGCAGTACTTC
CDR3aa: CASSIAGDEQYF

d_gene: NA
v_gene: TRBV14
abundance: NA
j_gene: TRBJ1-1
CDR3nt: TGTGCCAGCATAAAGACGGGTACTGAAGCTTTCTTT
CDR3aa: CASIKTGTEAFF

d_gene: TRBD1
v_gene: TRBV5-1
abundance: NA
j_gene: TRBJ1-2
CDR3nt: TGCGCCAGCAGCTTGGCAGGGGGCTATGGCTACACCTTC
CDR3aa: CASSLAGGYGYTF

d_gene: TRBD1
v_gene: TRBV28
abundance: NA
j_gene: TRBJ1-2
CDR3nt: TGTGCCCTAGGAGGCACAGGGGGATTCGAGAACTATGGCTACACCTTC
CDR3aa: CALGGTGGFENYGYTF

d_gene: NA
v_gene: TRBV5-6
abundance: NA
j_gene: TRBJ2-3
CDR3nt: TGTGCCAGCAGCCCGCAGGGGATGGATACGCAGTATTTT
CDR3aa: CASSPQGMDTQYF

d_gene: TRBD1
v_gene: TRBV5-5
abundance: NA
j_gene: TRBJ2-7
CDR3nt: TGTGCCAGCAGCTTGAGACAGGGGACCTACGAGCAGTACTTC
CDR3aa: CASSLRQGTYEQYF

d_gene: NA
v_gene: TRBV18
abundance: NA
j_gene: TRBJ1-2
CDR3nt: TGTGCCAGCTCACCACCGCGGCTGCTTGGCTATGGCTACACCTTC
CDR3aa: CASSPPRLLGYGYTF

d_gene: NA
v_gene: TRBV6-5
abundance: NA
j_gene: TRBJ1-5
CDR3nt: TGTGCCAGCAGTTACGCGACAGGCAATCAGCCCCAGCATTTT
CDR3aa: CASSYATGNQPQHF

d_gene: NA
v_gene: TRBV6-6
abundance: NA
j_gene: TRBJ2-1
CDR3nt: TGTGCCAGCAGTTACTCGATAGGCGGGGAGCAGTTCTTC
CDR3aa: CASSYSIGGEQFF

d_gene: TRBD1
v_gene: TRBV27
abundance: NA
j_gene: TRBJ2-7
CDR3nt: TGTGCCAGCGGAATTACAGGGGGCGAGCAGTACTTC
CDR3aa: CASGITGGEQYF

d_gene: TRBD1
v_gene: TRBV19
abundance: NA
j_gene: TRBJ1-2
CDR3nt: TGTGCCAGTAGTCACGACAGGGGACGGGCCTTC
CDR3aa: CASSHDRGRAF

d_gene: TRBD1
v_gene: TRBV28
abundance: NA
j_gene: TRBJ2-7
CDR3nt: TGTGCCAGCAGGCCCACGCACAGGGGAATTTTCTACGAGCAGTACTTC
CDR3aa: CASRPTHRGIFYEQYF

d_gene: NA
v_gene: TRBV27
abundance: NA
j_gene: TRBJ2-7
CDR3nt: TGTGCCAGCAGTTTAGTTCTAGCTGTGGGCGAGCAGTACTTC
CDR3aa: CASSLVLAVGEQYF

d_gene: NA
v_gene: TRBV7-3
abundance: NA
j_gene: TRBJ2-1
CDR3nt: TGTGCCAGCAGCACAAGAGATGGACCTCGAAGCGGGCCAGGCTCCTACAATGAGCAGTTCTTC
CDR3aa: CASSTRDGPRSGPGSYNEQFF

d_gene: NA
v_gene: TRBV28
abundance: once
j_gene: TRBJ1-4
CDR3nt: TGTGCCACCCTGACTGATGAAAAACTGTTTTTT
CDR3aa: CATLTDEKLFF

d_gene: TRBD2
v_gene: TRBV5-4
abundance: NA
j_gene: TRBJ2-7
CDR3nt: TGTGCCAGCAGCGGGCGCGGGGGAGCGGGGTCCTACGAGCAGTACTTC
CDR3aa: CASSGRGGAGSYEQYF

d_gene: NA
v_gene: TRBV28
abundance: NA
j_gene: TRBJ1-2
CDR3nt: TGTGCCAGCAGTTTGGCTGGGGCGGGAGGAGACTATGGCTACACCTTC
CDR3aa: CASSLAGAGGDYGYTF

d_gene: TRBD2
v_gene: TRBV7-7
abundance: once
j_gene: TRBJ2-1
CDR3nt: TGTGCCAGCAGCCAAGGGCGGGGGGAGTACAATGAGCAGTTCTTC
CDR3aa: CASSQGRGEYNEQFF

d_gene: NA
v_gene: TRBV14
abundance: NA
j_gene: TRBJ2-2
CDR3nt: TGTGCCAGCAGCCAAGACGCGAGGGCGAACACCGGGGAGCTGTTTTTT
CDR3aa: CASSQDARANTGELFF

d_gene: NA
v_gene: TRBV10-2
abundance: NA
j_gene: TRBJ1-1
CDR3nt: TGCGCCAGCAGGTCAGAGGTGAACACTGAAGCTTTCTTT
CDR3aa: CASRSEVNTEAFF

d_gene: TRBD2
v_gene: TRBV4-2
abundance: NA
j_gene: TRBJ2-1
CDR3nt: TGTGCCAGCAGCGAAGACTTCAGCGGGGGGGCCAATGAGCAGTTCTTC
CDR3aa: CASSEDFSGGANEQFF

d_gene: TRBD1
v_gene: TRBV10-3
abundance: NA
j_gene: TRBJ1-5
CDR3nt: TGTGCCAGCGGACAGGCGGATCAGCCCCAGCATTTT
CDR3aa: CASGQADQPQHF

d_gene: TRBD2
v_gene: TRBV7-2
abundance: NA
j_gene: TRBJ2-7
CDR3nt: TGTGCCAGCAGCTCTAGCGGGGGATCCTACGAGCAGTACTTC
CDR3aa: CASSSSGGSYEQYF

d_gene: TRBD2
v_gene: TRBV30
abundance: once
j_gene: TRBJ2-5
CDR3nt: TGTGCCTGGACGGCTAGCGGAGGAGCCAACTTC
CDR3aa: CAWTASGGANF

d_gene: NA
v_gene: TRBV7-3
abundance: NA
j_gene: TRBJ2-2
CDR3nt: TGTGCCAGCAGCGTCTTAGCAGGGACTCTCACCGGGGAGCTGTTTTTT
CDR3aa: CASSVLAGTLTGELFF

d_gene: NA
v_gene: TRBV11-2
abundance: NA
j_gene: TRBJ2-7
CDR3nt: TGTGCCAGCAGCGCAGGAGGGACGTCCTACGAGCAGTACTTC
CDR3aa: CASSAGGTSYEQYF

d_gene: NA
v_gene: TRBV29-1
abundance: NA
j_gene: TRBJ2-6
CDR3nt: TGCAGCGTGAGTAAATCTGGGGCCAACGTCCTGACTTTC
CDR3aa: CSVSKSGANVLTF